This T cell receptor beta chain originates from a study of blood T cell repertoires in COVID-19. Germline CDR1 reads SGHRS; CDR2 reads YFSETQ. The CDR3 loop spans 14 amino acids. V gave up 0 bases and J gave up 8 bases; unmatched junction bases: 5. Data came from immunoSEQ multiplex PCR; TCRdb stores just in-frame clones and leaves some out. The table has more than 200,000 clones, 75% to 90% seen once; the top ten hold roughly 3.7%. This receptor was taken from a young woman who had recovered from COVID-19. This sequence joins TRBV5-1 and TRBJ1-2; 9 bases fit TRBD1. Sequenced input: PBMCs or T cells enriched from blood (not recorded which). The DNA of the CDR3 is TGCGCCAGCAGCTTGGGGGACAGGGCGAGAGGCTACACCTTC. Translation gives CASSLGDRARGYTF. Variable domain in full (rest from reference TRBV5-1 and TRBJ1-2): KAGVTQTPRYLIKTRGQQVTLSCSPISGHRSVSWYQQTPGQGLQFLFEYFSETQRNKGNFPGRFSGRQFSNSRSEMNVSTLELGDSALYLCASSLGDRARGYTFGSGTRLTVV.